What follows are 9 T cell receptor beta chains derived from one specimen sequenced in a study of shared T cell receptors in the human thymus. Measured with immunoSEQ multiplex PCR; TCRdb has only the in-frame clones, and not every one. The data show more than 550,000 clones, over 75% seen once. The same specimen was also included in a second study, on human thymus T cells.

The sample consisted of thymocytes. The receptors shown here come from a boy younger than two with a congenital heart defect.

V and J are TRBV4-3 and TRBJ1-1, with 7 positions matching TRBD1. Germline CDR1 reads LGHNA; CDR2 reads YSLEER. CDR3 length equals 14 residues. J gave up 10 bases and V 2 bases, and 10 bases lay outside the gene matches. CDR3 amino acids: CASSQHVQGPLAFF. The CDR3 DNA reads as TGCGCCAGCAGCCAACACGTACAGGGGCCGTTAGCTTTCTTT.

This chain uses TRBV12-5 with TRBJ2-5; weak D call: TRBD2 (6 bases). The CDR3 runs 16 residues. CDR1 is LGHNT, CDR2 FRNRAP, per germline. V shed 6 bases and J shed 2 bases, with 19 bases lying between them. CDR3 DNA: TGTGCTAGTGGCCCCCCGCGGGGCCCTTTACAAGAGACCCAGTACTTC. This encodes CASGPPRGPLQETQYF.

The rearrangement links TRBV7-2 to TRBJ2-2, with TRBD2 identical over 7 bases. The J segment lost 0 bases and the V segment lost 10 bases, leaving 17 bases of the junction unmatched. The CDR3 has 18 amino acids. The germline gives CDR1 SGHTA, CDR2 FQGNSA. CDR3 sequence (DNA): TGTGCCATCCGACCGGGGGGTAGCGTTATAGCGAACACCGGGGAGCTGTTTTTT. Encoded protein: CAIRPGGSVIANTGELFF. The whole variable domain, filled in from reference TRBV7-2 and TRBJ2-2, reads GAGVSQSPSNKVTEKGKDVELRCDPISGHTALYWYRQSLGQGLEFLIYFQGNSAPDKSGLPSDRFSAERTGGSVSTLTIQRTQQEDSAVYLCAIRPGGSVIANTGELFFGEGSRLTVL.

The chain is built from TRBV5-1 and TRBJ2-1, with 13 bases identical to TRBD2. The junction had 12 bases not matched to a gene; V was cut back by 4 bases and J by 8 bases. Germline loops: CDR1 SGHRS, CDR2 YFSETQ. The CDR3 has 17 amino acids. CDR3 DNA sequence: TGCGCCAGCAGCACGAAATTTACTAGCGGGAGGGCCCATGAGCAGTTCTTC. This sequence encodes CASSTKFTSGRAHEQFF.

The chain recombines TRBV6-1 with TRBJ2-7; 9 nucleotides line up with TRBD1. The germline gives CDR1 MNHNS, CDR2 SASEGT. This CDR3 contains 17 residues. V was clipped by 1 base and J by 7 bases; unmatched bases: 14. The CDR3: CASSEDKRPGQGEEQYF. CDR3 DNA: TGTGCCAGCAGTGAAGACAAGCGTCCGGGACAGGGTGAAGAGCAGTACTTC.

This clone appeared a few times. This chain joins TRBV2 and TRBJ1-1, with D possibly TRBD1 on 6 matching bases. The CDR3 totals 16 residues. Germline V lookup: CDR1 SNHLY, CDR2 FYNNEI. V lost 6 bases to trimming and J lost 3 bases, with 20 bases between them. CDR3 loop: CASRQGNAKIDTEAFF. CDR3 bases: TGTGCCAGCAGGCAGGGGAATGCGAAAATTGACACTGAAGCTTTCTTT. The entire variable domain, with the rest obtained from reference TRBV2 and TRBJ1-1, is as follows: EPEVTQTPSHQVTQMGQEVILRCVPISNHLYFYWYRQILGQKVEFLVSFYNNEISEKSEIFDDQFSVERPDGSNFTLKIRSTKLEDSAMYFCASRQGNAKIDTEAFFGQGTRLTVV.

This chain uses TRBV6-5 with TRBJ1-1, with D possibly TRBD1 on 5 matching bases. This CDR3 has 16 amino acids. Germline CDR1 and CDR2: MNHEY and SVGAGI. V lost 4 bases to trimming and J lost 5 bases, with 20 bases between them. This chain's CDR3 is CASSSTYRRELTEAFF. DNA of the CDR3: TGTGCCAGCAGTTCTACCTACAGGCGCGAGCTGACTGAAGCTTTCTTT.

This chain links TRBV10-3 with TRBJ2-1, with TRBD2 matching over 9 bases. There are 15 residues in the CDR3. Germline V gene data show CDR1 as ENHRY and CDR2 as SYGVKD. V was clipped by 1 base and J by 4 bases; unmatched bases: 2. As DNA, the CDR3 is TGTGCCATCAGTGAGTATAGCGGGAGATACAATGAGCAGTTCTTC. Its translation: CAISEYSGRYNEQFF.

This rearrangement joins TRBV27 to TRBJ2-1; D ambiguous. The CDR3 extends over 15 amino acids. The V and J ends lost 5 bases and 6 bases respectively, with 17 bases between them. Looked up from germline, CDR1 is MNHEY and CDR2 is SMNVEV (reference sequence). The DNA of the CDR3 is TGTGCCAGCAGTCGTATCCCGGGTGAACTCAATGAGCAGTTCTTC. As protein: CASSRIPGELNEQFF.